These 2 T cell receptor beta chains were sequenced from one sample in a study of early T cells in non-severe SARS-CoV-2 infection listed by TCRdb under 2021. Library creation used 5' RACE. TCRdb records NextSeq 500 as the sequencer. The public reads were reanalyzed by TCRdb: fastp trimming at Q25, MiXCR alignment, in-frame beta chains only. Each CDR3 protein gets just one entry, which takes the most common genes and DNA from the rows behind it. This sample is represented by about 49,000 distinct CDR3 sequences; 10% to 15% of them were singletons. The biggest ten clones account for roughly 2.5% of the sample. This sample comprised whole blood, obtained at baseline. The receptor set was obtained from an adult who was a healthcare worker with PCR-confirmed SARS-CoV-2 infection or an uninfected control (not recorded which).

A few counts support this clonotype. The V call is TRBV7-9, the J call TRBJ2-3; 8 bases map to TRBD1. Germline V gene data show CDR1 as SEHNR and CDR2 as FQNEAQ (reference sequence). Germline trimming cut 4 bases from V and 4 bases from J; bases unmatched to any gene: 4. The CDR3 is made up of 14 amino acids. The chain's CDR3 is CASSWTGRADTQYF. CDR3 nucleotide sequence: TGTGCCAGCAGCTGGACAGGGAGAGCAGATACGCAGTATTTT.

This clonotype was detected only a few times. DNA for the CDR3: TGTGCCAGCAGCTTAGCATTAAGTCCGGCAGAAGCTTTCTTT. Translation: CASSLALSPAEAFF. This chain links TRBV7-9 with TRBJ1-1; D gene uncertain. Germline loops: CDR1 SEHNR, CDR2 FQNEAQ (reference sequence). The CDR3 is made up of 14 amino acids. The V end lost 0 bases, the J end lost 8 bases, and 13 bases lay between the germline ends. Together with reference TRBV7-9 and TRBJ1-1, the CDR3 gives the full variable domain: DTGVSQNPRHKITKRGQNVTFRCDPISEHNRLYWYRQTLGQGPEFLTYFQNEAQLEKSRLLSDRFSAERPKGSFSTLEIQRTEQGDSAMYLCASSLALSPAEAFFGQGTRLTVV.